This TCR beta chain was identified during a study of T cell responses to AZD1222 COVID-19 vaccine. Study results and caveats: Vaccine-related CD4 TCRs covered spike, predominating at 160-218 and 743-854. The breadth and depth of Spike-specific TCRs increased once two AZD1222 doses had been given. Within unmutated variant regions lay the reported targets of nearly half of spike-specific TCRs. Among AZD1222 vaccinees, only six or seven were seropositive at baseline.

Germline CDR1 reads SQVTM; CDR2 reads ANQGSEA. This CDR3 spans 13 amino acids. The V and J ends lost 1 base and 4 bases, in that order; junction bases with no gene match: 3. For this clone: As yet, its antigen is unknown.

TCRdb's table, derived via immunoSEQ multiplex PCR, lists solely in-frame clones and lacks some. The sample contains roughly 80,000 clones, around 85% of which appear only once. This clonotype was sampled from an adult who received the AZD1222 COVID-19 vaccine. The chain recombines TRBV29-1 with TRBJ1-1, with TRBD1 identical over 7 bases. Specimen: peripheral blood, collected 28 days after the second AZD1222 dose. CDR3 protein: CSVEGSGGTEAFF. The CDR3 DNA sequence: TGCAGCGTTGAAGGGTCAGGGGGCACTGAAGCTTTCTTT. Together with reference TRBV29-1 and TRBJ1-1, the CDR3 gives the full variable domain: SAVISQKPSRDICQRGTSLTIQCQVDSQVTMMFWYRQQPGQSLTLIATANQGSEATYESGFVIDKFPISRPNLTFSTLTVSNMSPEDSSIYLCSVEGSGGTEAFFGQGTRLTVV.